These T cell receptor beta chains were read from a single sample in a study of CD8+ T cells in alopecia areata. The protocol was immunoSEQ multiplex PCR, while the TCRdb copy is restricted to in-frame clones and leaves out a portion. The data contain roughly 180,000 clones, roughly three fifths of them singletons. The sample here was CD4+ T cells sorted from blood, taken at week 4, from a patient treated with tofacitinib. All receptors come from a human donor with alopecia areata. Both conserved end residues are trimmed from each CDR3.

CDR3 protein	V gene
AWSVPHRGDTEAF	TRBV30
AWSVGGSSGNTIY	TRBV30
ASSRTFMNTEAF	TRBV5-1
ASTQPGQREEDTQY	TRBV23-1
ASSRTGTRATGANVLT	TRBV4-1
ASSFGTGHNSPLH	TRBV7-3
ASSYRGVNTEAF	TRBV6-5
ASSVAPTVGLF	TRBV2
ASSSLRGSYNEQF	TRBV11-2
AISVISWDLQETQY	TRBV10-3
AWSVGGNQPQH	TRBV30
SVAGSSYNEQF	TRBV29-1
ASSIAPGDYGYT	TRBV19
SVDREPLPKETQY	TRBV29-1
ASSYDSANQPQH	TRBV6-6
ASSPGLAGVEQF	TRBV4-2
SAHSGGSAF	TRBV20-1
SAGTGGPDTQY	TRBV29-1
ASTKDSGNEQF	TRBV6-1
ASSSSGTGVTEAF	TRBV5-1
ASSLAMSRGGYGYT	TRBV7-2
ASSLGAGGNTEAF	TRBV5-1
AISPAGDQPQH	TRBV10-3
AWSRLDGYT	TRBV30
SVTSGAYNEQF	TRBV29-1
ASSFRRAGQPLTDTQY	TRBV11-2
ASRRPGLSNTGELF	TRBV27